This T cell receptor beta chain derives from a study of T cell responses to AZD1222 COVID-19 vaccine. General study findings and limits: Spike-wide vaccine-associated CD4 TCRs dominated at 160-218 and 743-854.

TCRdb's table, derived via immunoSEQ multiplex PCR, lists solely in-frame clones and lacks some. In the table there are over 130,000 clones, around nine tenths of which are singletons. Trimming left V 6 bases short and J 6 bases short, with 19 bases between. The CDR3 length is 15 residues. Germline V gene lookup returns CDR1 SNHLY and CDR2 FYNNEI. Regarding this clone: No antigen is known for it.

Analyses pooled second doses at about 4 or about 12 weeks. Sequences were derived from peripheral blood, sampled 28 days after the second AZD1222 dose. The chain is built from TRBV2 and TRBJ2-3; TRBD1 is a possible D gene (6 bases). This sequence was found in an adult who received the AZD1222 COVID-19 vaccine. The CDR3 is CASRVVGGFGDTQYF. CDR3 coding DNA: TGTGCCAGCAGGGTGGTTGGGGGCTTCGGGGATACGCAGTATTTT.